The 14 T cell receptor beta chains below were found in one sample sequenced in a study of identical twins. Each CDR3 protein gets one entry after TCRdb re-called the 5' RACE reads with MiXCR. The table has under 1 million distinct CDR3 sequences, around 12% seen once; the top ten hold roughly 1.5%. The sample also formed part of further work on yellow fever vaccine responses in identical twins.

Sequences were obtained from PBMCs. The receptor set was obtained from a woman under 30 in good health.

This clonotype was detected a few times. CDR3 DNA: TGTGCCAGCACTGGCCCTGGCACAGATACGCAGTATTTT. Translated, it gives CASTGPGTDTQYF. The rearrangement uses TRBV9 and TRBJ2-3; D gene uncertain. The CDR3 spans 13 residues. The germline V gene encodes CDR1 SGDLS and CDR2 YYNGEE. The V gene lost 6 bases and the J gene lost 1 base, with 9 bases spanning the gap.

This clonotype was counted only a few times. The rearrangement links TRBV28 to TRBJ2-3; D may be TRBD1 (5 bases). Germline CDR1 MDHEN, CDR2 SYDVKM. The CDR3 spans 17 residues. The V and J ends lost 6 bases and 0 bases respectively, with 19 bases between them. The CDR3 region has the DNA TGTGCCAGCAGCCACCTTGTAGGGGTGGGGAGCACAGATACGCAGTATTTT. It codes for CASSHLVGVGSTDTQYF.

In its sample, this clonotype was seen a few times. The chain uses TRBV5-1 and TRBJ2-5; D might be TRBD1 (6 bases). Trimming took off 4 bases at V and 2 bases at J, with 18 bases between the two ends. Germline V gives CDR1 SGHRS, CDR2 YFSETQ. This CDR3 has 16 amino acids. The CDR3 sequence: CASSSSGTSVQETQYF. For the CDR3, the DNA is TGCGCCAGCAGCAGCTCGGGGACAAGTGTACAAGAGACCCAGTACTTC.

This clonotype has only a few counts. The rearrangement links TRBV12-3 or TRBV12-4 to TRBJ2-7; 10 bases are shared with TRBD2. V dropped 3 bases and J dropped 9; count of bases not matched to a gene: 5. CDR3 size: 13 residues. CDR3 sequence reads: CASSLQREGRQYF. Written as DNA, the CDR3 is TGTGCCAGCAGTTTGCAGCGGGAGGGCCGGCAGTACTTC.

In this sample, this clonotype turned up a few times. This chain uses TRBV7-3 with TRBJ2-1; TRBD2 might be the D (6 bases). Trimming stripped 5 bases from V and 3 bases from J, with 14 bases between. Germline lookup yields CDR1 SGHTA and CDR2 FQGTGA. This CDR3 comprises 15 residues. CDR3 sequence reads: CASSAPGLDYNEQFF. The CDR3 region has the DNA TGTGCCAGCAGCGCTCCGGGACTGGACTACAATGAGCAGTTCTTC.

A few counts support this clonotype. The CDR3: CSARRASNQPQHF. CDR3 nucleotides: TGCAGTGCTAGAAGGGCTAGCAATCAGCCCCAGCATTTT. The gene calls are TRBV20-1 and TRBJ1-5; D is undetermined. Trimming pared 2 bases from V and 0 bases from J, leaving 5 bases between. CDR3 length: 13 residues. From germline, CDR1 is DFQATT and CDR2 SNEGSKA (reference sequence).

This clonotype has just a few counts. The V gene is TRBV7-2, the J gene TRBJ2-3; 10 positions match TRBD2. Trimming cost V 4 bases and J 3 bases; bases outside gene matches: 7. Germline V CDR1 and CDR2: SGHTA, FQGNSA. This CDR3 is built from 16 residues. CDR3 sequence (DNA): TGTGCCAGCAGCTCCCTAGCGGGGGTTGGTACAGATACGCAGTATTTT. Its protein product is CASSSLAGVGTDTQYF. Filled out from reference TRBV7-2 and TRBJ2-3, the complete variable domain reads GAGVSQSPSNKVTEKGKDVELRCDPISGHTALYWYRQSLGQGLEFLIYFQGNSAPDKSGLPSDRFSAERTGGSVSTLTIQRTQQEDSAVYLCASSSLAGVGTDTQYFGPGTRLTVL.

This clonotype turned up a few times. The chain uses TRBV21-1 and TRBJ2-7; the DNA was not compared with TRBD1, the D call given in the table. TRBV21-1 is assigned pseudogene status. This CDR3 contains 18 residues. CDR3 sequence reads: CASSKRRRGPQGGYEQYV. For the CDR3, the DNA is TGTGCCAGCAGCAAAAGAAGGAGGGGGCCACAGGGTGGGTACGAGCAGTACGTC.

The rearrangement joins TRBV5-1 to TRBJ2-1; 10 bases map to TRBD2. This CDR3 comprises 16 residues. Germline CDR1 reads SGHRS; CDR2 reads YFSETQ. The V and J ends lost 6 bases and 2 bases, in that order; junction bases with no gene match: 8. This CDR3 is CASTIRAGGTYNEQFF. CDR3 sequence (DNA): TGCGCCAGCACCATCCGAGCGGGAGGGACCTACAATGAGCAGTTCTTC.

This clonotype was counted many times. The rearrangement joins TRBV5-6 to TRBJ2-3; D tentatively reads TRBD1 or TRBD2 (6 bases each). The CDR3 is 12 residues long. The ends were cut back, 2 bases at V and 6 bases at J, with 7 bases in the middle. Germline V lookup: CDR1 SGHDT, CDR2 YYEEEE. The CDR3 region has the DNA TGTGCCAGCAGCTTCGGGGGCGATACGCAGTATTTT. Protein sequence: CASSFGGDTQYF. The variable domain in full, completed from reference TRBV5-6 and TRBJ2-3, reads DAGVTQSPTHLIKTRGQQVTLRCSPKSGHDTVSWYQQALGQGPQFIFQYYEEEERQRGNFPDRFSGHQFPNYSSELNVNALLLGDSALYLCASSFGGDTQYFGPGTRLTVL.

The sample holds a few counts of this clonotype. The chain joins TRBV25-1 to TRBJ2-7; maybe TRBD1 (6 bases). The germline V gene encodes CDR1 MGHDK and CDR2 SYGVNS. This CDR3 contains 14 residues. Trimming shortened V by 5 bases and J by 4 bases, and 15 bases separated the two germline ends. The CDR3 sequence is CASSSRGPPYEQYF. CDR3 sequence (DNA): TGTGCCAGCAGTTCCAGGGGCCCCCCTTACGAGCAGTACTTC.

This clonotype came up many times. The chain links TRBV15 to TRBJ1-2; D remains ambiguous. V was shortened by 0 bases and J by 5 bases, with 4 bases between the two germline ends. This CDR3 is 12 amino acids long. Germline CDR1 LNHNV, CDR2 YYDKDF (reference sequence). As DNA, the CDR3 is TGTGCCACCAGCAGAGACGGGTATGGCTACACCTTC. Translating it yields CATSRDGYGYTF. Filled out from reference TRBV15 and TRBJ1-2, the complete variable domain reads DAMVIQNPRYQVTQFGKPVTLSCSQTLNHNVMYWYQQKSSQAPKLLFHYYDKDFNNEADTPDNFQSRRPNTSFCFLDIRSPGLGDTAMYLCATSRDGYGYTFGSGTRLTVV.

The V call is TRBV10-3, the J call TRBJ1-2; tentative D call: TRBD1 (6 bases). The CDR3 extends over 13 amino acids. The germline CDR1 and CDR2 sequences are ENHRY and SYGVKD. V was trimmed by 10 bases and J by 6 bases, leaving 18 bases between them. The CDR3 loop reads CATWAGGGNGYTF. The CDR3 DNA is TGTGCCACCTGGGCTGGCGGGGGCAATGGCTACACCTTC.

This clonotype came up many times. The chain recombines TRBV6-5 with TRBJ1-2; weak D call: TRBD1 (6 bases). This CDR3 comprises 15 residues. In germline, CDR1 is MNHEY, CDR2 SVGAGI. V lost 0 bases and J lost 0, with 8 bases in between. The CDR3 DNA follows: TGTGCCAGCAGTTACTCGGCAGGGGCTAACTATGGCTACACCTTC. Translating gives CASSYSAGANYGYTF.